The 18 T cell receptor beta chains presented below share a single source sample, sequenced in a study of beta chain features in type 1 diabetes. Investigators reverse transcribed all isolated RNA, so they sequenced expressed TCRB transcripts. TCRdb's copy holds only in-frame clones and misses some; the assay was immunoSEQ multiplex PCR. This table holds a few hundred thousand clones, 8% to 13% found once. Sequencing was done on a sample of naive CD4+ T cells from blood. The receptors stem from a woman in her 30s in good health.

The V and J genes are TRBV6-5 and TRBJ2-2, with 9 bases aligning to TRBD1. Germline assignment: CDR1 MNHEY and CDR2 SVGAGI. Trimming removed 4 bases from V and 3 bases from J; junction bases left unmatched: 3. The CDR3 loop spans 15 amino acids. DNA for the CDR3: TGTGCCAGCAGTTCTGACAGGGGGGACACCGGGGAGCTGTTTTTT. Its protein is CASSSDRGDTGELFF.

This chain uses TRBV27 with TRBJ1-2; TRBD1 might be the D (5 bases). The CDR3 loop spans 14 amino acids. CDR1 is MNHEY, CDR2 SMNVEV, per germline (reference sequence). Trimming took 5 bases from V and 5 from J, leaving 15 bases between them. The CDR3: CASSARGGGYGYTF. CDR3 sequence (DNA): TGTGCCAGCAGTGCGCGGGGGGGAGGGTATGGCTACACCTTC.

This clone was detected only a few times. The CDR3 coding sequence is TGTGCCAGCATCCCCAGCGGGGTGTCCTACGAGCAGTACTTC. Its translation is CASIPSGVSYEQYF. The chain links TRBV28 to TRBJ2-7; 7 nucleotides align to TRBD2. Germline lookup yields CDR1 MDHEN and CDR2 SYDVKM. With 7 bases clipped from V and 1 base from J, the junction kept 7 bases outside the gene matches. This CDR3 is built from 14 residues.

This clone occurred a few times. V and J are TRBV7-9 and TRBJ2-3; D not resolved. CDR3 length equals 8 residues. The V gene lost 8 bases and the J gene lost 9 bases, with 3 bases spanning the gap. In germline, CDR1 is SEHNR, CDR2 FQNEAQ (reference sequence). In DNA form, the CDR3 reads TGTGCCAGCTCGACGCAGTATTTT. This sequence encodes CASSTQYF.

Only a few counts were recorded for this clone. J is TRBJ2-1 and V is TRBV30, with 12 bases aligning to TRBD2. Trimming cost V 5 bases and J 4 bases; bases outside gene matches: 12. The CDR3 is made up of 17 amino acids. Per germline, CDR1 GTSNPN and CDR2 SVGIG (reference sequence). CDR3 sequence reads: CAWLGLAGRSSYNEQFF. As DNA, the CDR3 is TGTGCCTGGTTAGGACTAGCGGGACGGTCATCGTACAATGAGCAGTTCTTC.

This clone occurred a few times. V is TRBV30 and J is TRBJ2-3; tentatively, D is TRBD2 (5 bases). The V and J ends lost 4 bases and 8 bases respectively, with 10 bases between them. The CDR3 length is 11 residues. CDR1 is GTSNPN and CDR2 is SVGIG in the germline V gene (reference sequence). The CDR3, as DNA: TGTGCCTGGAAGGGAGTAGGTACGCAGTATTTT. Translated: CAWKGVGTQYF. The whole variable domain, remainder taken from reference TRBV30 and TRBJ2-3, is SQTIHQWPATLVQPVGSPLSLECTVEGTSNPNLYWYRQAAGRGLQLLFYSVGIGQISSEVPQNLSASRPQDRQFILSSKKLLLSDSGFYLCAWKGVGTQYFGPGTRLTVL.

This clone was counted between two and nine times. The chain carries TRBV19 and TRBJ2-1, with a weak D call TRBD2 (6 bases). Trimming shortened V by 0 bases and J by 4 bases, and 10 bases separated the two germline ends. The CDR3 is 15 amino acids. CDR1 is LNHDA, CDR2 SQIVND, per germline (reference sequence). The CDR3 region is CASSIDTGGYNEQFF. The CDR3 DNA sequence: TGTGCCAGTAGTATAGACACCGGGGGTTACAATGAGCAGTTCTTC. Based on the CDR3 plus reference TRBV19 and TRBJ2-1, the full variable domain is DGGITQSPKYLFRKEGQNVTLSCEQNLNHDAMYWYRQDPGQGLRLIYYSQIVNDFQKGDIAEGYSVSREKKESFPLTVTSAQKNPTAFYLCASSIDTGGYNEQFFGPGTRLTVL.

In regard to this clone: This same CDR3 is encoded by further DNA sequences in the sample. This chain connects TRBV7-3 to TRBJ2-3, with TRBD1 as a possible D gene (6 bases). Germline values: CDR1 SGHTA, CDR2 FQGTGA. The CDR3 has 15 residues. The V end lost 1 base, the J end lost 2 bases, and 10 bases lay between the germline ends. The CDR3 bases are TGTGCCAGCAGCTTAAGAGCAGGGGACACAGATACGCAGTATTTT. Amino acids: CASSLRAGDTDTQYF.

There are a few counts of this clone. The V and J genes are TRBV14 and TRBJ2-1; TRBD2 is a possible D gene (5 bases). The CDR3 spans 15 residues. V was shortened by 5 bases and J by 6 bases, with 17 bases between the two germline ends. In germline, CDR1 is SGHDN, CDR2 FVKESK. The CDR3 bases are TGTGCCAGCAGCACGAGACGCGGAGGAGGCAATGAGCAGTTCTTC. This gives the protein CASSTRRGGGNEQFF.

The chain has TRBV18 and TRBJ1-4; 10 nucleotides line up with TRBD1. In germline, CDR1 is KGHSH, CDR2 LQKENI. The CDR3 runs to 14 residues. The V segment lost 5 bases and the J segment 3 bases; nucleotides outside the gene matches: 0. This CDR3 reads CASSGTGANEKLFF. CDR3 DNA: TGTGCCAGCTCAGGGACAGGGGCTAATGAAAAACTGTTTTTT.

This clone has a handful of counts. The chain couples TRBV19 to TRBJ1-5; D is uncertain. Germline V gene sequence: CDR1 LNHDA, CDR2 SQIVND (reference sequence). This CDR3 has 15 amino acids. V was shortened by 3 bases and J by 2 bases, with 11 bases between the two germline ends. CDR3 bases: TGTGCCAGTAGTATTTCCGGTGGTGGCAATCAGCCCCAGCATTTT. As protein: CASSISGGGNQPQHF.

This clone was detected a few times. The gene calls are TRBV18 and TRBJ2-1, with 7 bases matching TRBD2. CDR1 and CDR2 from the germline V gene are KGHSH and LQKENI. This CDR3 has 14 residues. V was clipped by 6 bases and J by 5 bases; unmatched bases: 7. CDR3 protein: CASSNLADHNEQFF. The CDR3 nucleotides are TGTGCCAGCTCTAACCTAGCGGACCACAATGAGCAGTTCTTC.

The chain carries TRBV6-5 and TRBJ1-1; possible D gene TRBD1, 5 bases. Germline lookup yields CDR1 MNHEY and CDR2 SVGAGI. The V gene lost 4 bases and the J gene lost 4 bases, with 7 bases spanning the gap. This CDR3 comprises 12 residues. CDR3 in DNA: TGTGCCAGCAGTTCAGACAGCACTGAAGCTTTCTTT. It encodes CASSSDSTEAFF.

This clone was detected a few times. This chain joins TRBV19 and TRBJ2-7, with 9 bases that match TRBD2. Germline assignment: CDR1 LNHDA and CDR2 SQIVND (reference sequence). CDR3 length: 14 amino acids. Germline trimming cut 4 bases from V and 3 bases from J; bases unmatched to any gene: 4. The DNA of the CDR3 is TGTGCCAGTAGTACCCTAGCGGGGAGCTACGAGCAGTACTTC. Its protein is CASSTLAGSYEQYF.

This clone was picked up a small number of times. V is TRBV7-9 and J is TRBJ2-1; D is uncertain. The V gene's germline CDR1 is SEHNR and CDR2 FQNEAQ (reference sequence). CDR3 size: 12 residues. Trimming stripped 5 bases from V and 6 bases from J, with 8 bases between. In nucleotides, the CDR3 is TGTGCCAGCAGCCTAATCTCCAATGAGCAGTTCTTC. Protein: CASSLISNEQFF.

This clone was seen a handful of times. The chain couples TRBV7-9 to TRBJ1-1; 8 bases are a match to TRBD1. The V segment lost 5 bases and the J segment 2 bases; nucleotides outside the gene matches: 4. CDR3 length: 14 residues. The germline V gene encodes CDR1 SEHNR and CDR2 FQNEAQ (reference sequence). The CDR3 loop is CASSPQGVNTEAFF. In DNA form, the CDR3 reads TGTGCCAGCAGCCCACAGGGGGTCAACACTGAAGCTTTCTTT.

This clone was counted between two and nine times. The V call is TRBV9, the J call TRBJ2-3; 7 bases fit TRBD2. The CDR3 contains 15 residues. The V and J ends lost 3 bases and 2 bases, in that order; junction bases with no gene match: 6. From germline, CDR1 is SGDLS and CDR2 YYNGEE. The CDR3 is CASSDTSAFTDTQYF. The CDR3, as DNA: TGTGCCAGCAGCGACACTAGCGCGTTCACAGATACGCAGTATTTT.

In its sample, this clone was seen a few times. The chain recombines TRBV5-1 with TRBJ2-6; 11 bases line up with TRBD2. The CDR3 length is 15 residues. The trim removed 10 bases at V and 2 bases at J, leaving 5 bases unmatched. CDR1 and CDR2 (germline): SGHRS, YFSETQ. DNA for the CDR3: TGCGCCTCGACTAGCGGGACGCCTGGGGCCAACGTCCTGACTTTC. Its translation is CASTSGTPGANVLTF.